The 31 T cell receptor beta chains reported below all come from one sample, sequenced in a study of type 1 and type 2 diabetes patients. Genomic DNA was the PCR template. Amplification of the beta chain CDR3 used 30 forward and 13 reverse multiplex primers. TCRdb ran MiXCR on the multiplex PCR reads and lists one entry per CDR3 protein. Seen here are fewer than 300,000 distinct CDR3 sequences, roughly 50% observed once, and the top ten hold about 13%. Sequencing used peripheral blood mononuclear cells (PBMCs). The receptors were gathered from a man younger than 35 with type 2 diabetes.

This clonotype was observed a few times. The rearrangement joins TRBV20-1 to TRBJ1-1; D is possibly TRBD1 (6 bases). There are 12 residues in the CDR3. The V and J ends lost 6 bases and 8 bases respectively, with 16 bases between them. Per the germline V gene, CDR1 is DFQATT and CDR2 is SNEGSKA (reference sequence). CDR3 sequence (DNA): TGCAGTGCCCAGCCGGGGGCCGCCGAAGCTTTCTTT. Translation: CSAQPGAAEAFF.

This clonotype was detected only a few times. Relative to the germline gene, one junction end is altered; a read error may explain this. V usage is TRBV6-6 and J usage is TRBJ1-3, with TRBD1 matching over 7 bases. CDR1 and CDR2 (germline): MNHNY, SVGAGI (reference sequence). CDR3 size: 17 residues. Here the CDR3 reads CAISESGDREGRNTIYF. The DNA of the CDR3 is TGTGCCATCAGTGAGTCGGGCGACAGGGAAGGAAGGAACACCATATATTTT.

CDR3: CAISPLGGQQFF. CDR3 nucleotide sequence: TGTGCCATCAGTCCTCTAGGGGGCCAGCAGTTCTTC. The V call is TRBV10-3, the J call TRBJ2-1; 7 positions agree with TRBD1. V was clipped by 5 bases and J by 11 bases; unmatched bases: 6. The germline CDR1 and CDR2 sequences are ENHRY and SYGVKD. This CDR3 spans 12 amino acids.

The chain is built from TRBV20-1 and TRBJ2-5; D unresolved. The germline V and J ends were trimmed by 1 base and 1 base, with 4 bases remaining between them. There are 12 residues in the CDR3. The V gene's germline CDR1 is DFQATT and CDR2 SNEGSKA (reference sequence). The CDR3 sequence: CSARGTQETQYF. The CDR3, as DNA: TGCAGTGCTAGAGGCACCCAAGAGACCCAGTACTTC.

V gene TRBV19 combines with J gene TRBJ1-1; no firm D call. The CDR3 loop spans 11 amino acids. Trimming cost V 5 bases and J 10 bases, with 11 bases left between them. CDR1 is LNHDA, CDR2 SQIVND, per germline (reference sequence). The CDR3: CASSSTGGAFF. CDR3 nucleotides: TGTGCCAGTAGTTCCACCGGTGGAGCTTTCTTT.

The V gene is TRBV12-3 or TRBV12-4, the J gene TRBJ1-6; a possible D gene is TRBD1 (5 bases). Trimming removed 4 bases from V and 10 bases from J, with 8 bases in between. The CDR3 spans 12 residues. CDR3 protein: CASSSGASPLHF. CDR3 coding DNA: TGTGCCAGCAGTTCTGGGGCGTCACCCCTCCACTTT.

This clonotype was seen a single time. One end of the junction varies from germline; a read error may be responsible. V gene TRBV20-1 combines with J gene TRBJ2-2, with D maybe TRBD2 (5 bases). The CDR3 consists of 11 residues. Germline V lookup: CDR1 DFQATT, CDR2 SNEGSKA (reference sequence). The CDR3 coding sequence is TGCAGTGTTAGAGGGAACGGGGAGCTGTTTTTT. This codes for CSVRGNGELFF.

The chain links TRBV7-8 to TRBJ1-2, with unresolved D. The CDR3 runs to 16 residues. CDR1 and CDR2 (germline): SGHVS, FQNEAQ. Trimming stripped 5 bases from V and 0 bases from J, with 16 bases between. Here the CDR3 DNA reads TGTGCCAGCAGCCCCCCCCCCCCATCGGCTAACTATGGCTACACCTTC. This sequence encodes CASSPPPPSANYGYTF.

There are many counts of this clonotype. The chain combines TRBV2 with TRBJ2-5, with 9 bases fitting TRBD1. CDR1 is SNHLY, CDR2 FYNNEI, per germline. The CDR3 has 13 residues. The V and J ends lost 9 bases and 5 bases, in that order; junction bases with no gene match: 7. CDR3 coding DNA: TGTGCCAGTGGTAGGGGACAGGGCGAGACCCAGTACTTC. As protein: CASGRGQGETQYF.

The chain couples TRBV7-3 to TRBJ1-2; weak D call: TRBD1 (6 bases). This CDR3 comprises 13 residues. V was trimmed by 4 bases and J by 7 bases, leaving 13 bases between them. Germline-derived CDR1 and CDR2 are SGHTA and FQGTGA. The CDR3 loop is CASSSSGAGGYTF. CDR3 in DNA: TGTGCCAGCAGCTCCTCGGGGGCCGGTGGCTACACCTTC.

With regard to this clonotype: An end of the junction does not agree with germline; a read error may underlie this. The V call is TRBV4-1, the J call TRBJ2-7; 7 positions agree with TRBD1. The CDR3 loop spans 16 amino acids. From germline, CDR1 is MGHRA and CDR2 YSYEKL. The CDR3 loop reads CASSLIGRTGSYEQYF. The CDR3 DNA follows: TGTGCCAGCAGCCTGATTGGCCGGACAGGCTCCTACGAGCAGTACTTC.

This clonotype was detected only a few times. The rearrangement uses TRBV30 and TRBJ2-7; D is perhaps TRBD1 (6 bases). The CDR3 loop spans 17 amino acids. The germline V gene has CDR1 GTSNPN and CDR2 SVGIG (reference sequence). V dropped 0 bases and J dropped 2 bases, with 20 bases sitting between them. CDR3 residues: CAWSVVDVGTPPYEQYF. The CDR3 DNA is TGTGCCTGGAGTGTAGTTGACGTTGGGACACCGCCCTACGAGCAGTACTTC.

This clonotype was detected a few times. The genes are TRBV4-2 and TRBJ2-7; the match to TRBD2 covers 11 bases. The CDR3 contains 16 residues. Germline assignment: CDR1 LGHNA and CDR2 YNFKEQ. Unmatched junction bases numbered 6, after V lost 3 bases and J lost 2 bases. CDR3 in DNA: TGTGCCAGCAGCCAGCTTGGGACTAGCGGACCCTACGAGCAGTACTTC. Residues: CASSQLGTSGPYEQYF.

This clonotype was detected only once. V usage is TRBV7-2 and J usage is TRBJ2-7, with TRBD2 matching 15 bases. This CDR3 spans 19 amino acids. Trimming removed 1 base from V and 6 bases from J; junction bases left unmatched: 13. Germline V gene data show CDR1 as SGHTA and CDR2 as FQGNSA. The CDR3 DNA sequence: TGTGCCAGCAGCTTAGAATGGGGACGGACTAGCGGGAGGGTCCCCGAGCAGTACTTC. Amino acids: CASSLEWGRTSGRVPEQYF.

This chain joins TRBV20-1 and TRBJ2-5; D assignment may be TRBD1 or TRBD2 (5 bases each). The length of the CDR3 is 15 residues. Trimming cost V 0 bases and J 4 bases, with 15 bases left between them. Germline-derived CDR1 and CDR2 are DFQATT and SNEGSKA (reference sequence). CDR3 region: CSARDIRDARETQYF. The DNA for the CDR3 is TGCAGTGCTAGAGACATCCGGGACGCCCGAGAGACCCAGTACTTC.

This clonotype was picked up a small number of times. CDR3 sequence (DNA): TGTGCCAGCAGCTTACCAGCTGACACCAACTCCTACGAGCAGTACTTC. As protein: CASSLPADTNSYEQYF. The rearrangement uses TRBV7-2 and TRBJ2-7; no clear D gene. The germline V and J ends were trimmed by 2 bases and 0 bases, with 14 bases remaining between them. This CDR3 is 16 amino acids long. Germline CDR1 and CDR2: SGHTA and FQGNSA.

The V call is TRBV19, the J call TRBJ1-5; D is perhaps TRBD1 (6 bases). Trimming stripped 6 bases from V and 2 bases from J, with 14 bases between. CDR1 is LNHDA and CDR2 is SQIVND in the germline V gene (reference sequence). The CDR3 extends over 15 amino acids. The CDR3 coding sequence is TGTGCCAGTAGATGGGACACCAGAGGCAATCAGCCCCAGCATTTT. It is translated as CASRWDTRGNQPQHF.

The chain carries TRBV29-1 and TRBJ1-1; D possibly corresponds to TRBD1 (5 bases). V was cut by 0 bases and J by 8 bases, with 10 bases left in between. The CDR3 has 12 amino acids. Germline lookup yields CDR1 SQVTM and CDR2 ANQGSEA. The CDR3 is CSVEETGAEAFF. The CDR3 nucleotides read TGCAGCGTTGAAGAGACCGGGGCCGAAGCTTTCTTT.

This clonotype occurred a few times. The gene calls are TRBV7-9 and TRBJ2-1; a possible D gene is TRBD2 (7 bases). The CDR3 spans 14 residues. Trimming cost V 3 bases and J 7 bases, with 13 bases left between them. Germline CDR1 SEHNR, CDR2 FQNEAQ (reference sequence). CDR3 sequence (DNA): TGTGCCAGCAGCTTGGGGGGGGCAGGTAATGAGCAGTTCTTC. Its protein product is CASSLGGAGNEQFF.

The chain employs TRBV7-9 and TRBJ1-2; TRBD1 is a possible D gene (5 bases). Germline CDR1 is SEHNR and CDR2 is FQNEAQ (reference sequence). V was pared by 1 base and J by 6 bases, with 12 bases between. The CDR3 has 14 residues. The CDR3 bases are TGTGCCAGCAGCTTAGACTCTACGGGGCATGGCTACACCTTC. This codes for CASSLDSTGHGYTF.

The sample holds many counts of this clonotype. CDR3 sequence reads: CASSDLGVHGYTF. Here the CDR3 DNA reads TGCGCCAGCAGTGATCTTGGGGTTCATGGCTACACCTTC. The V and J genes are TRBV10-2 and TRBJ1-2; D gene ambiguous. The germline V and J ends were trimmed by 3 bases and 6 bases, with 11 bases remaining between them. The CDR3 sequence is 13 residues long. Germline values: CDR1 WSHSY, CDR2 SAAADI.

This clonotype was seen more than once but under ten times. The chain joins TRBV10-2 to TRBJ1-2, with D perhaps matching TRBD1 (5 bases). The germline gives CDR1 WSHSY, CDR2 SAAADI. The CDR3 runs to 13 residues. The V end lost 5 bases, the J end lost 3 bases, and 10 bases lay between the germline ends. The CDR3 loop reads CASSRGDDYGYTF. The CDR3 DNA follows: TGCGCCAGCAGTAGAGGGGACGACTATGGCTACACCTTC.

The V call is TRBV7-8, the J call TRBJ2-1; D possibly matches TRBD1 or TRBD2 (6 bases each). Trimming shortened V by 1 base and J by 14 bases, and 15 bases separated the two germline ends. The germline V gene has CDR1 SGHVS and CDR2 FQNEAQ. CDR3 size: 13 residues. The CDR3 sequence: CASSLGGSGAKFF. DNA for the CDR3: TGTGCCAGCAGCTTAGGAGGCTCGGGGGCTAAGTTCTTC.

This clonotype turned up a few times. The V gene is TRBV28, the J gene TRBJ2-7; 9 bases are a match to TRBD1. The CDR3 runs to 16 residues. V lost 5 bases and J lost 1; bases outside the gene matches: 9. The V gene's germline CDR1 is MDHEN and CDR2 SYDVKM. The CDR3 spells CASSPRGTGPSYEQYF. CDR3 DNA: TGTGCCAGCAGTCCGCGCGGGACAGGGCCGTCCTACGAGCAGTACTTC.

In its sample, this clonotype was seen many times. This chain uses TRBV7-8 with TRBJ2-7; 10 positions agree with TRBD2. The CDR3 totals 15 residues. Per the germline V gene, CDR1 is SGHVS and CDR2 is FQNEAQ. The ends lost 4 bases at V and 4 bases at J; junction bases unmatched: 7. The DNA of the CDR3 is TGTGCCAGCAGCTCCTCTAGCGGGGGCGGGTACGAGCAGTACTTC. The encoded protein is CASSSSSGGGYEQYF.

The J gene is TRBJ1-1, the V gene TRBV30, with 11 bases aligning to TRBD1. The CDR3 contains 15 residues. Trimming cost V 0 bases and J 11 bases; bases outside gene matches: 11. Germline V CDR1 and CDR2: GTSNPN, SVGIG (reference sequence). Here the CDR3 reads CAWSVVGMDRGQAFF. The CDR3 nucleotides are TGTGCCTGGAGTGTAGTAGGAATGGACAGGGGGCAGGCTTTCTTT.

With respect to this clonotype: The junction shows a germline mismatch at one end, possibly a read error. This chain's CDR3 is CASKGTGGGNAYEQYF. DNA for the CDR3: TGTGCCAGCAAGGGGACTGGCGGGGGAAACGCCTACGAGCAGTACTTC. The chain couples TRBV4-1 to TRBJ2-7; 7 positions match TRBD2. The length of the CDR3 is 16 residues. In germline, CDR1 is MGHRA, CDR2 YSYEKL.

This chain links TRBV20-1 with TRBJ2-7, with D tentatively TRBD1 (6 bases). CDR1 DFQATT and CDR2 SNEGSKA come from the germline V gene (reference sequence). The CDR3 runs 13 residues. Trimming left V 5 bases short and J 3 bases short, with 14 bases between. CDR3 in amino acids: CSAVDRTLYEQYF. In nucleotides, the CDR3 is TGCAGTGCTGTCGACAGGACCCTCTACGAGCAGTACTTC.

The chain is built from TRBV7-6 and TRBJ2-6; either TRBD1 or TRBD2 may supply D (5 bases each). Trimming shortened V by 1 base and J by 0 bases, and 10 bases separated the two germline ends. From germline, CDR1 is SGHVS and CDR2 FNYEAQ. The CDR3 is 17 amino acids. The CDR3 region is CASSLGWGSSGANVLTF. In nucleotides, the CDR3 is TGTGCCAGCAGCTTAGGTTGGGGGTCCTCTGGGGCCAACGTCCTGACTTTC.

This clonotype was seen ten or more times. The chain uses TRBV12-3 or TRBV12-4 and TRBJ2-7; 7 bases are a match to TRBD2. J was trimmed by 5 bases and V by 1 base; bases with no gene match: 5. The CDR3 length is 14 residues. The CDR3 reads CASSLVGGRDEQYF. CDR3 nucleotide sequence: TGTGCCAGCAGTTTAGTGGGAGGGAGGGACGAGCAGTACTTC.

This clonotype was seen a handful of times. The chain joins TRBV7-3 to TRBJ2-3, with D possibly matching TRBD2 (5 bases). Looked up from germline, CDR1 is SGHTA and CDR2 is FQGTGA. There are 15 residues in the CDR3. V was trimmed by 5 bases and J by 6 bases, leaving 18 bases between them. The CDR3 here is CASSHTGAARDTQYF. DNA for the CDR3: TGTGCCAGCAGCCATACCGGAGCGGCACGGGATACGCAGTATTTT.